Presented here are 32 T cell receptor beta chains from one specimen sequenced in a study of beta chain features in type 1 diabetes. Isolated RNA was reverse transcribed in full, so expressed TCRB transcripts were sequenced. TCRdb's table, derived via immunoSEQ multiplex PCR, lists solely in-frame clones and lacks some. The profile shows 810,000 or so clones, roughly a sixth of them singletons. Material for sequencing was naive CD4+ T cells from blood. The receptors were gathered from a woman younger than 35 in good health.

This clone was counted a few times. The chain has TRBV11-2 and TRBJ2-7; D unclear. The CDR3 has 14 residues. CDR1 SGHAT and CDR2 FQNNGV come from the germline V gene. V dropped 0 bases and J dropped 0 bases, with 6 bases sitting between them. The CDR3 coding sequence is TGTGCCAGCAGCTTAGAGGTCCACTCCTACGAGCAGTACTTC. It specifies CASSLEVHSYEQYF.

This sequence joins TRBV2 and TRBJ1-4, with a weak D call TRBD1 (6 bases). V lost 5 bases and J lost 5, with 15 bases in between. The CDR3 covers 15 residues. Per germline, CDR1 SNHLY and CDR2 FYNNEI. The DNA for the CDR3 is TGTGCCAGCAGTACAGAACGCGGGGGCAATGAAAAACTGTTTTTT. Protein sequence: CASSTERGGNEKLFF. Based on the CDR3 plus reference TRBV2 and TRBJ1-4, the full variable domain is EPEVTQTPSHQVTQMGQEVILRCVPISNHLYFYWYRQILGQKVEFLVSFYNNEISEKSEIFDDQFSVERPDGSNFTLKIRSTKLEDSAMYFCASSTERGGNEKLFFGSGTQLSVL.

This clone was detected a few times. V usage is TRBV4-2 and J usage is TRBJ2-1; D uncertain. The germline CDR1 and CDR2 sequences are LGHNA and YNFKEQ. Trimming took 1 base from V and 4 from J, leaving 8 bases between them. The CDR3 sequence is 14 residues long. In DNA, the CDR3 is TGTGCCAGCAGCCAAGTTGCCCTTTACAATGAGCAGTTCTTC. Its protein product is CASSQVALYNEQFF.

This clone was counted a few times. The J gene is TRBJ2-1, the V gene TRBV6-6; TRBD2 agrees at 11 bases. The germline V gene encodes CDR1 MNHNY and CDR2 SVGAGI (reference sequence). The CDR3 has 16 amino acids. Trimming at V came to 6 bases and at J to 1 base, leaving 5 bases not matched to a gene. The CDR3 here is CASRKGLAASYNEQFF. CDR3 sequence (DNA): TGTGCCAGCAGAAAGGGACTAGCGGCTTCCTACAATGAGCAGTTCTTC.

This clone has only a few counts. The chain joins TRBV5-1 to TRBJ2-2, with D uncertain. The germline V and J ends were trimmed by 0 bases and 6 bases, with 9 bases remaining between them. The CDR3 is made up of 14 amino acids. CDR1 SGHRS and CDR2 YFSETQ come from the germline V gene. The CDR3 protein is CASSLERPSGELFF. CDR3 coding DNA: TGCGCCAGCAGCTTGGAACGGCCCTCCGGGGAGCTGTTTTTT.

The chain links TRBV7-6 to TRBJ2-3; 7 positions agree with TRBD2. CDR1 and CDR2 from the germline V gene are SGHVS and FNYEAQ. The CDR3 contains 18 residues. Unmatched junction bases numbered 16, after V lost 1 base and J lost 6 bases. CDR3 in amino acids: CASSLGLRAGERRDTQYF. CDR3 coding DNA: TGTGCCAGCAGCTTAGGGCTCCGGGCGGGAGAGAGGAGGGATACGCAGTATTTT.

This sequence joins TRBV7-2 and TRBJ2-3; no clear D gene. V was cut by 5 bases and J by 8 bases, with 11 bases left in between. The germline V gene encodes CDR1 SGHTA and CDR2 FQGNSA. The CDR3 runs to 12 residues. Here the CDR3 reads CASSPRRGTQYF. DNA of the CDR3: TGTGCCAGCAGCCCCCGGAGAGGTACGCAGTATTTT.

This clone was seen only a few times. The J gene is TRBJ2-2, the V gene TRBV5-1; TRBD1 matches at 7 bases. This CDR3 contains 15 residues. The ends lost 1 base at V and 5 bases at J; junction bases unmatched: 5. Looked up from germline, CDR1 is SGHRS and CDR2 is YFSETQ. The CDR3 loop reads CASSLFDRVTGELFF. The CDR3 DNA sequence: TGCGCCAGCAGCTTGTTCGACAGGGTGACCGGGGAGCTGTTTTTT.

A note on this clone: The sample holds other DNA sequences that translate to the same CDR3. The V gene is TRBV7-3, the J gene TRBJ2-5, with a tentative D call TRBD2 (6 bases). This CDR3 spans 13 amino acids. The V gene's germline CDR1 is SGHTA and CDR2 FQGTGA. V was shortened by 1 base and J by 5 bases, with 8 bases between the two germline ends. The CDR3 DNA follows: TGTGCCAGCAGCTTAATCCGGGAGGAGACCCAGTACTTC. The encoded protein is CASSLIREETQYF.

J is TRBJ2-2 and V is TRBV4-3; D is unresolved. The V gene's germline CDR1 is LGHNA and CDR2 YSLEER. CDR3 size: 14 residues. V was pared by 0 bases and J by 6 bases, with 8 bases between. In DNA form, the CDR3 reads TGCGCCAGCAGCCAAGAGGGTTTTGCCGGGGAGCTGTTTTTT. Its translation is CASSQEGFAGELFF.

This clone occurred a few times. The V and J genes are TRBV7-2 and TRBJ2-7; D may be TRBD1 (5 bases). The V gene's germline CDR1 is SGHTA and CDR2 FQGNSA. This CDR3 is 15 amino acids long. V was shortened by 4 bases and J by 2 bases, with 15 bases between the two germline ends. The chain's CDR3 is CASSSREGPTYEQYF. Here the CDR3 DNA reads TGTGCCAGCAGCTCCAGGGAAGGCCCCACCTACGAGCAGTACTTC.

The rearrangement links TRBV28 to TRBJ2-4; perhaps TRBD1 as D (5 bases). The CDR3 is 14 residues long. The V end was cut by 7 bases, the J end by 0 bases, with 10 bases between. Per germline, CDR1 MDHEN and CDR2 SYDVKM. The CDR3 DNA reads TGTGCCAGCAATCTCCAGGGAGCCAAAAACATTCAGTACTTC. Amino acid sequence: CASNLQGAKNIQYF.

This clone occurred a few times. V usage is TRBV11-2 and J usage is TRBJ2-3; TRBD2 matches at 7 bases. V lost 1 base and J lost 5; bases outside the gene matches: 6. This CDR3 is built from 15 residues. CDR1 and CDR2 from the germline V gene are SGHAT and FQNNGV. The CDR3 loop is CASSLVAGVGDTQYF. DNA of the CDR3: TGTGCCAGCAGCTTAGTTGCGGGAGTAGGAGATACGCAGTATTTT.

The chain is built from TRBV18 and TRBJ1-2; TRBD1 agrees at 8 bases. From germline, CDR1 is KGHSH and CDR2 LQKENI. The length of the CDR3 is 14 residues. V gave up 4 bases and J gave up 3 bases; unmatched junction bases: 4. CDR3 sequence (DNA): TGTGCCAGCTCACGACAGGACAGGGACTATGGCTACACCTTC. Protein product: CASSRQDRDYGYTF.

The gene calls are TRBV6-5 and TRBJ2-1; TRBD2 matches 11 bases. V was pared by 9 bases and J by 9 bases, with 7 bases of the junction left unmatched. Germline values: CDR1 MNHEY, CDR2 SVGAGI. This CDR3 has 13 residues. Here the CDR3 reads CASSTSGSSEQFF. The DNA for the CDR3 is TGTGCCAGTTCAACTAGCGGGAGCTCTGAGCAGTTCTTC.

This clone showed up just a few times. This rearrangement joins TRBV7-9 to TRBJ2-3, with D perhaps matching TRBD1 (6 bases). This CDR3 comprises 15 residues. Germline assignment: CDR1 SEHNR and CDR2 FQNEAQ (reference sequence). V was cut by 2 bases and J by 4 bases, with 13 bases left in between. The CDR3, as DNA: TGTGCCAGCAGCTTACAAGGTCAGGGGCCAGATACGCAGTATTTT. This sequence encodes CASSLQGQGPDTQYF.

V and J are TRBV9 and TRBJ2-1, with 9 bases matching TRBD2. CDR3 size: 15 residues. Germline V gene sequence: CDR1 SGDLS, CDR2 YYNGEE. V was pared by 3 bases and J by 5 bases, with 6 bases of the junction left unmatched. CDR3 nucleotides: TGTGCCAGCAGCGCTACTAGCGGGCCGAACAATGAGCAGTTCTTC. Translation: CASSATSGPNNEQFF.

This clone showed up just once. The chain couples TRBV6-5 to TRBJ2-7, with TRBD1 identical over 10 bases. The CDR3 loop spans 15 amino acids. J was trimmed by 4 bases and V by 6 bases; bases with no gene match: 9. Germline CDR1 and CDR2: MNHEY and SVGAGI. CDR3 nucleotides: TGTGCCAGCAGGGATTCGGGACAGGGGTTTTACGAGCAGTACTTC. This sequence encodes CASRDSGQGFYEQYF.

The rearrangement links TRBV6-1 to TRBJ2-4, with D maybe TRBD2 (5 bases). CDR3 length: 16 residues. Deletions cut 2 bases from V and 3 bases from J, with 14 bases between. Germline values: CDR1 MNHNS, CDR2 SASEGT. For the CDR3, the DNA is TGTGCCAGCAGTGAATCCGGACTCCCAGTCAAAAACATTCAGTACTTC. Amino acid sequence: CASSESGLPVKNIQYF.

The table lists this clone with a few counts. The chain carries TRBV9 and TRBJ2-1; TRBD2 agrees at 8 bases. This CDR3 is 15 amino acids long. The germline V gene encodes CDR1 SGDLS and CDR2 YYNGEE. V trimming: 3 bases; J trimming: 3 bases; junction bases outside the gene matches: 5. The CDR3: CASSASGRDYNEQFF. CDR3 coding DNA: TGTGCCAGCAGCGCCAGCGGGAGAGACTACAATGAGCAGTTCTTC.

The genes are TRBV4-3 and TRBJ1-4; TRBD1 might be the D (6 bases). The V end was cut by 1 base, the J end by 4 bases, with 16 bases between. The CDR3 runs to 17 residues. Germline CDR1 reads LGHNA; CDR2 reads YSLEER. CDR3: CASSQVPYRAGNEKLFF. As DNA, the CDR3 is TGCGCCAGCAGCCAAGTTCCCTACAGGGCTGGTAATGAAAAACTGTTTTTT.

This clone was seen a handful of times. DNA of the CDR3: TGTGCCAGCAGCTACAGGGGGCGAGGGAGCACTGAAGCTTTCTTT. Translated: CASSYRGRGSTEAFF. V and J are TRBV7-9 and TRBJ1-1; 9 nucleotides agree with TRBD1. The length of the CDR3 is 15 residues. Trimming cost V 4 bases and J 4 bases; bases outside gene matches: 7. Germline V CDR1 and CDR2: SEHNR, FQNEAQ (reference sequence).

This clone was detected only a few times. This sequence joins TRBV2 and TRBJ2-7; the D gene is possibly TRBD2 (6 bases). The germline gives CDR1 SNHLY, CDR2 FYNNEI. The CDR3 is 15 amino acids. The germline V and J ends were trimmed by 5 bases and 0 bases, with 14 bases remaining between them. CDR3 loop: CASSSGGTFSYEQYF. Here the CDR3 DNA reads TGTGCCAGCAGTTCGGGCGGGACTTTCTCCTACGAGCAGTACTTC.

This clone occurred a few times. V and J are TRBV29-1 and TRBJ2-5; TRBD1 matches at 8 bases. Germline lookup yields CDR1 SQVTM and CDR2 ANQGSEA. The CDR3 is made up of 13 amino acids. The ends lost 7 bases at V and 5 bases at J; junction bases unmatched: 9. The CDR3 DNA reads TGCAGCGCTGACGGGACAGGAGCTGAGACCCAGTACTTC. It specifies CSADGTGAETQYF.

V usage is TRBV6-5 and J usage is TRBJ2-1; D gene ambiguous. The V end was cut by 6 bases, the J end by 5 bases, with 11 bases between. CDR3 length: 13 amino acids. The germline gives CDR1 MNHEY, CDR2 SVGAGI. CDR3 region: CASRPEGNNEQFF. As DNA, the CDR3 is TGTGCCAGCAGACCAGAAGGAAACAATGAGCAGTTCTTC.

This rearrangement joins TRBV7-6 to TRBJ2-7; 8 bases line up with TRBD1. The J segment lost 2 bases and the V segment lost 5 bases, leaving 11 bases of the junction unmatched. The CDR3 consists of 16 residues. Germline CDR1 reads SGHVS; CDR2 reads FNYEAQ. The CDR3, as DNA: TGTGCCAGCAGCCCGCAAGTCGAACAGGGGGCCTACGAGCAGTACTTC. It codes for CASSPQVEQGAYEQYF.

The rearrangement joins TRBV5-6 to TRBJ2-5, with 12 bases identical to TRBD2. CDR3 length: 16 amino acids. CDR1 SGHDT and CDR2 YYEEEE come from the germline V gene. The V segment lost 4 bases and the J segment 2 bases; nucleotides outside the gene matches: 6. CDR3 DNA: TGTGCCAGCAGCCAAGGACTAGCGGGACCGCAAGAGACCCAGTACTTC. It codes for CASSQGLAGPQETQYF.

This clone was seen a handful of times. J is TRBJ1-3 and V is TRBV7-2; D remains unclear. V lost 3 bases to trimming and J lost 2 bases, with 5 bases between them. Germline V gene lookup returns CDR1 SGHTA and CDR2 FQGNSA. The CDR3 runs 13 residues. CDR3: CASSFLPGNTIYF. The DNA for the CDR3 is TGTGCCAGCAGCTTCTTGCCTGGAAACACCATATATTTT.

CDR3 region: CASTTARREWVTDTQYF. CDR3 nucleotide sequence: TGTGCCAGCACCACGGCCCGGAGGGAATGGGTCACAGATACGCAGTATTTT. The chain recombines TRBV7-9 with TRBJ2-3; D might be TRBD2 (6 bases). The CDR3 spans 17 residues. Germline CDR1 SEHNR, CDR2 FQNEAQ (reference sequence). Trimming pared 7 bases from V and 2 bases from J, leaving 22 bases between. The full variable domain, its missing parts supplied by reference TRBV7-9 and TRBJ2-3, is DTGVSQNPRHKITKRGQNVTFRCDPISEHNRLYWYRQTLGQGPEFLTYFQNEAQLEKSRLLSDRFSAERPKGSFSTLEIQRTEQGDSAMYLCASTTARREWVTDTQYFGPGTRLTVL.

This clone has just a few counts. The chain combines TRBV6-1 with TRBJ1-4; D is unresolved. The V end was cut by 4 bases, the J end by 0 bases, with 9 bases between. The CDR3 totals 15 residues. The germline V gene has CDR1 MNHNS and CDR2 SASEGT. The CDR3 is CASSGLHATNEKLFF. The CDR3 nucleotides are TGTGCCAGCAGTGGACTGCATGCAACTAATGAAAAACTGTTTTTT.

This clone has only a few counts. The chain is built from TRBV7-2 and TRBJ2-7, with TRBD1 as a possible D gene (6 bases). CDR1 and CDR2 from the germline V gene are SGHTA and FQGNSA. V lost 5 bases, J lost 3 bases, and 29 bases lay in between. The CDR3 covers 19 residues. This chain's CDR3 is CASSKTYGQRPISLYEQYF. In DNA, the CDR3 is TGTGCCAGCAGCAAAACATATGGACAGAGACCAATCTCTCTCTACGAGCAGTACTTC.

As for this clone: Other DNA sequences of this sample code for an identical CDR3. The chain uses TRBV2 and TRBJ2-6, with 10 bases matching TRBD1. V lost 4 bases to trimming and J lost 2 bases; unmatched junction nucleotides: 2. This CDR3 contains 16 residues. The germline gives CDR1 SNHLY, CDR2 FYNNEI. The CDR3 here is CASSGQGAAGANVLTF. CDR3 nucleotides: TGTGCCAGCAGTGGACAGGGGGCAGCTGGGGCCAACGTCCTGACTTTC.